This T cell receptor beta chain was documented in a study of T cells in Graves' hyperthyroidism and ophthalmopathy. Amplification of TCR beta CDR3 regions used RNA as the template. In the first-round RT-PCR of the TCR CDR3, the HTBI primer set was used. In TCRdb, the multiplex PCR reads were re-called with MiXCR into one record per CDR3 protein. The sample gives about 700,000 distinct CDR3 sequences, 14% of which show up once; 10% is in the top ten. Diagnoses used clinical symptoms, serum thyroxine and TRAb, thyroid ultrasound and orbital computed tomography. The receptor was derived from a woman aged 18 to 35 with Graves' hyperthyroidism. Sample: blood.

The CDR3 coding sequence is TGTGCCAGCAGCAAAAAGCGGGAGAGTATCCAGAGCTCCTACAATGAGCAGTTCTTC. It translates to CASSKKRESIQSSYNEQFF. The chain has TRBV7-9 and TRBJ2-1; TRBD2 agrees at 8 bases. V lost 5 bases, J lost 0 bases, and 15 bases stayed unmatched. This CDR3 is 19 amino acids long. Germline CDR1 and CDR2: SEHNR and FQNEAQ (reference sequence).